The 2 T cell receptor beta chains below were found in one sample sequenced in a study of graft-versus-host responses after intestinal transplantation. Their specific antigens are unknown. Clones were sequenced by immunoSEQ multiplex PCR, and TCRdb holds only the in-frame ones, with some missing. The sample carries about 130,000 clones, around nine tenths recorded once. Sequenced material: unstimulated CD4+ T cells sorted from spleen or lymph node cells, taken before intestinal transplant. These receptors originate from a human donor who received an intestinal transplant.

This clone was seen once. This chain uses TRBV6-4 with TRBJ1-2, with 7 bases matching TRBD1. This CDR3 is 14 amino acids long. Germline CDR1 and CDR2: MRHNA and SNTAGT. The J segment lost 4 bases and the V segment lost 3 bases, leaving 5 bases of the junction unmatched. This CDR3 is CASSENRGSYGYTF. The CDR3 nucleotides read TGTGCCAGCAGTGAAAACAGGGGCAGCTATGGCTACACCTTC.

In DNA form, the CDR3 reads TGTGCCAGCAGCTCTACATTGGGACAGGCTCTTTTTACCTACGAGCAGTACTTC. Translating it yields CASSSTLGQALFTYEQYF. The chain employs TRBV28 and TRBJ2-7, with 8 bases aligning to TRBD1. Germline CDR1 reads MDHEN; CDR2 reads SYDVKM. This CDR3 is built from 18 residues. The junction had 18 bases not matched to a gene; V was cut back by 6 bases and J by 2 bases.